A single sample is the source of the 22 T cell receptor beta chains below, sequenced in a study of shared clonotypes between healthy human individuals. Profiling relied on immunoSEQ multiplex PCR, and the TCRdb table lists in-frame clones only, not all of them. The sample holds some 450,000 clones, 60% to 80% seen once. The specimen sequenced was PBMCs. The receptors come from a woman between 40 and 55 years old in good health. Some clones in this sample may be carry-over from other donors' samples.

V is TRBV30 and J is TRBJ2-3; possibly TRBD1 for D (5 bases). Trimming left V 0 bases short and J 0 bases short, with 13 bases between. In germline, CDR1 is GTSNPN, CDR2 SVGIG (reference sequence). The CDR3 is 16 residues long. This CDR3 reads CAWSVSLGLSTDTQYF. The CDR3 DNA is TGTGCCTGGAGTGTATCGTTGGGGCTTAGCACAGATACGCAGTATTTT.

The rearrangement uses TRBV2 and TRBJ2-2, with no clear D. The V gene's germline CDR1 is SNHLY and CDR2 FYNNEI. There are 13 residues in the CDR3. Trimming took off 5 bases at V and 0 bases at J, with 4 bases between the two ends. CDR3 amino acids: CASSWTNTGELFF. The CDR3 coding sequence is TGTGCCAGCAGTTGGACGAACACCGGGGAGCTGTTTTTT.

CDR3 amino acids: CAWSLGNEQFF. The CDR3 DNA reads TGTGCCTGGAGCCTAGGGAATGAGCAGTTCTTC. This sequence joins TRBV30 and TRBJ2-1; D ambiguous. V was pared by 3 bases and J by 7 bases, with 7 bases between. CDR1 and CDR2 (germline): GTSNPN, SVGIG (reference sequence). This CDR3 has 11 amino acids. Complete variable domain (other parts from reference TRBV30 and TRBJ2-1): SQTIHQWPATLVQPVGSPLSLECTVEGTSNPNLYWYRQAAGRGLQLLFYSVGIGQISSEVPQNLSASRPQDRQFILSSKKLLLSDSGFYLCAWSLGNEQFFGPGTRLTVL.

The chain joins TRBV7-9 to TRBJ2-7; D gene unclear. This CDR3 is 13 amino acids long. Trimming took off 1 base at V and 5 bases at J, with 9 bases between the two ends. CDR1 and CDR2 from the germline V gene are SEHNR and FQNEAQ (reference sequence). CDR3: CASSLVGPHEQYF. The CDR3 region has the DNA TGTGCCAGCAGCTTAGTAGGTCCCCACGAGCAGTACTTC.

This sequence joins TRBV10-3 and TRBJ2-3; 11 bases agree with TRBD2. Germline CDR1 is ENHRY and CDR2 is SYGVKD. V trimming: 6 bases; J trimming: 1 base; junction bases outside the gene matches: 6. This CDR3 spans 16 amino acids. CDR3 sequence (DNA): TGTGCCATCAGCGAAAAACTAGCGGGAGGCACAGATACGCAGTATTTT. Encoded protein: CAISEKLAGGTDTQYF.

The J gene is TRBJ2-7, the V gene TRBV28; D remains unclear. CDR3 size: 15 residues. Trimming took 5 bases from V and 5 from J, leaving 19 bases between them. Germline values: CDR1 MDHEN, CDR2 SYDVKM. CDR3 DNA sequence: TGTGCCAGCAGTCCCTCCTGGGATGAGGCCCACGAGCAGTACTTC. Translated, it gives CASSPSWDEAHEQYF.

The V and J genes are TRBV7-9 and TRBJ2-1; D call uncertain. The V end lost 4 bases, the J end lost 0 bases, and 4 bases lay between the germline ends. The CDR3 runs 13 residues. Per the germline V gene, CDR1 is SEHNR and CDR2 is FQNEAQ (reference sequence). The CDR3 region is CASSSYSYNEQFF. The DNA of the CDR3 is TGTGCCAGCAGCTCATACTCCTACAATGAGCAGTTCTTC.

This rearrangement joins TRBV11-2 to TRBJ2-7; no definite D call. The V gene's germline CDR1 is SGHAT and CDR2 FQNNGV. This CDR3 has 13 residues. V was clipped by 5 bases and J by 11 bases, with 19 bases between them. Here the CDR3 reads CASSQGPREREYF. CDR3 DNA sequence: TGTGCCAGCAGCCAAGGCCCCCGAGAAAGGGAGTACTTC.

The genes are TRBV5-6 and TRBJ2-3; D remains ambiguous. CDR1 is SGHDT, CDR2 YYEEEE, per germline. This CDR3 region has 17 residues. Trimming removed 0 bases at V and 0 bases at J, with 14 bases between. The CDR3 sequence: CASSLEADHTSTDTQYF. CDR3 nucleotide sequence: TGTGCCAGCAGCTTGGAGGCCGATCACACTAGCACAGATACGCAGTATTTT.

V and J are TRBV14 and TRBJ2-1; 14 positions match TRBD2. With 1 base clipped from V and 8 bases from J, the junction kept 7 bases outside the gene matches. Germline values: CDR1 SGHDN, CDR2 FVKESK. This CDR3 region has 17 residues. The CDR3 DNA sequence: TGTGCCAGCAGCCAAGTAAGGGGGACTAGCGGGAGCTATGAGCAGTTCTTC. As protein: CASSQVRGTSGSYEQFF. Filled out from reference TRBV14 and TRBJ2-1, the complete variable domain reads EAGVTQFPSHSVIEKGQTVTLRCDPISGHDNLYWYRRVMGKEIKFLLHFVKESKQDESGMPNNRFLAERTGGTYSTLKVQPAELEDSGVYFCASSQVRGTSGSYEQFFGPGTRLTVL.

This chain links TRBV6-5 with TRBJ2-2; D not resolved. Trimming took off 2 bases at V and 10 bases at J, with 11 bases between the two ends. The germline gives CDR1 MNHEY, CDR2 SVGAGI. The CDR3 contains 13 residues. The CDR3 region is CASSYMWAAELFF. The CDR3 coding sequence is TGTGCCAGCAGTTACATGTGGGCAGCGGAGCTGTTTTTT.

The sample holds one count of this clone. The chain carries TRBV7-8 and TRBJ2-3, with D unresolved. The CDR3 spans 14 residues. CDR1 SGHVS and CDR2 FQNEAQ come from the germline V gene. V lost 0 bases to trimming and J lost 5 bases, with 9 bases between them. CDR3 bases: TGTGCCAGCAGCTTAGCTCTCTGGGGAGATACGCAGTATTTT. It encodes CASSLALWGDTQYF. Using reference TRBV7-8 and TRBJ2-3 for the parts outside the CDR3, the full variable domain is GAGVSQSPRYKVAKRGQDVALRCDPISGHVSLFWYQQALGQGPEFLTYFQNEAQLDKSGLPSDRFFAERPEGSVSTLKIQRTQQEDSAVYLCASSLALWGDTQYFGPGTRLTVL.

The chain is built from TRBV11-3 and TRBJ2-5; D may correspond to TRBD1 or TRBD2 (6 bases each). With 5 bases removed from V and 1 base from J, the gap between germline ends came to 11 bases. CDR3 length: 14 amino acids. Germline V gene lookup returns CDR1 SGHNT and CDR2 YENEEA. The CDR3 DNA sequence: TGTGCCAGCAGCCGGCGGGACACCCAAGAGACCCAGTACTTC. Its translation is CASSRRDTQETQYF.

The chain couples TRBV5-8 to TRBJ2-7; TRBD2 agrees at 9 bases. V shed 0 bases and J 4 bases; nucleotides not matched to a gene: 11. This CDR3 has 17 residues. In germline, CDR1 is SGHTS, CDR2 YDEGEE. For the CDR3, the DNA is TGTGCCAGCAGCTTGGCAAAGGCGGGAGGGCGTAGGTACGAGCAGTACTTC. The encoded protein is CASSLAKAGGRRYEQYF.

This chain connects TRBV27 to TRBJ1-4; tentatively, D is TRBD1 (5 bases). V lost 3 bases to trimming and J lost 0 bases, with 8 bases between them. This CDR3 contains 15 residues. Germline V CDR1 and CDR2: MNHEY, SMNVEV (reference sequence). CDR3 region: CASSFLGATNEKLFF. The CDR3 nucleotides read TGTGCCAGCAGTTTTCTAGGGGCAACTAATGAAAAACTGTTTTTT.

The gene calls are TRBV4-3 and TRBJ2-2; the match to TRBD2 covers 10 bases. The germline CDR1 and CDR2 sequences are LGHNA and YSLEER. Germline trimming cut 4 bases from V and 2 bases from J; bases unmatched to any gene: 4. The CDR3 has 16 amino acids. The chain's CDR3 is CASSRGLAENTGELFF. The CDR3 nucleotides read TGCGCCAGCAGCCGCGGACTAGCGGAAAACACCGGGGAGCTGTTTTTT.

This chain uses TRBV29-1 with TRBJ2-1; tentatively, D is TRBD2 (6 bases). V was pared by 3 bases and J by 2 bases, with 11 bases between. The germline V gene encodes CDR1 SQVTM and CDR2 ANQGSEA. This CDR3 region has 14 residues. The CDR3 spells CSVDLATPYNEQFF. The CDR3 DNA follows: TGCAGCGTTGATCTAGCGACCCCCTACAATGAGCAGTTCTTC.

The J gene is TRBJ2-2, the V gene TRBV18, with a possible D match to TRBD2 (6 bases). The CDR3 contains 16 residues. The germline CDR1 and CDR2 sequences are KGHSH and LQKENI. V was cut by 0 bases and J by 5 bases, with 13 bases left in between. CDR3 loop: CASSPPDGSKTGELFF. The CDR3 DNA sequence: TGTGCCAGCTCACCACCTGACGGGAGTAAAACCGGGGAGCTGTTTTTT.

The J gene is TRBJ1-5, the V gene TRBV19; 8 nucleotides line up with TRBD1. The CDR3 runs to 16 residues. Per the germline V gene, CDR1 is LNHDA and CDR2 is SQIVND (reference sequence). V trimming: 9 bases; J trimming: 2 bases; junction bases outside the gene matches: 12. The CDR3 region is CASDRTGSGGNQPQHF. The CDR3 DNA is TGTGCCAGCGACAGGACAGGGTCGGGTGGCAATCAGCCCCAGCATTTT.

The chain has TRBV28 and TRBJ2-2; possibly TRBD1 for D (6 bases). V lost 2 bases and J 2 bases, leaving 12 bases between the germline ends. Germline loops: CDR1 MDHEN, CDR2 SYDVKM. The CDR3 has 16 residues. The CDR3 reads CASSLPGTPNTGELFF. The CDR3, as DNA: TGTGCCAGCAGTTTACCCGGGACACCAAACACCGGGGAGCTGTTTTTT.

In regard to this clone: A read error is likely here: a far larger clone is one base away. This chain uses TRBV4-3 with TRBJ2-3; D remains unclear. Germline CDR1 and CDR2: LGHNA and YSLEER. The CDR3 runs to 15 residues. The CDR3 here is CDSSQDQQGTDTQYF. The CDR3 region has the DNA TGCGACAGCAGCCAAGACCAGCAGGGCACAGATACGCAGTATTTT.

To note about this clone: This sample also contains other DNA sequences that code for the same CDR3. The chain links TRBV18 to TRBJ1-5, with D possibly being TRBD1 (5 bases). This CDR3 region has 14 residues. Germline V gene sequence: CDR1 KGHSH, CDR2 LQKENI. V was cut by 3 bases and J by 4 bases, with 10 bases left in between. The CDR3 sequence: CASSPDGGNQPQHF. In DNA form, the CDR3 reads TGTGCCAGCTCACCTGACGGGGGGAATCAGCCCCAGCATTTT. Full variable domain (missing parts from reference TRBV18 and TRBJ1-5): NAGVMQNPRHLVRRRGQEARLRCSPMKGHSHVYWYRQLPEEGLKFMVYLQKENIIDESGMPKERFSAEFPKEGPSILRIQQVVRGDSAAYFCASSPDGGNQPQHFGDGTRLSIL.